The 32 T cell receptor beta chains below were found in one sample sequenced in a study of T cell responses to AZD1222 COVID-19 vaccine. Assay: immunoSEQ multiplex PCR; the TCRdb copy retains only in-frame clones and omits some. The data hold over 120,000 clones, with about 91% observed a single time. The source material was peripheral blood, sampled 28 days after the second AZD1222 dose. All receptors come from an adult who received the AZD1222 COVID-19 vaccine.

The chain carries TRBV18 and TRBJ1-5; D remains unclear. From germline, CDR1 is KGHSH and CDR2 LQKENI. This CDR3 spans 15 amino acids. Deletions cut 1 base from V and 3 bases from J, with 10 bases between. This chain's CDR3 is CASSPRRLTNQPQHF. CDR3 coding DNA: TGTGCCAGCTCACCACGTCGGCTTACCAATCAGCCCCAGCATTTT.

This clone was recorded once. The genes are TRBV30 and TRBJ2-7, with 9 nucleotides matching TRBD2. CDR1 and CDR2 (germline): GTSNPN, SVGIG (reference sequence). Trimming cost V 0 bases and J 6 bases; bases outside gene matches: 12. The CDR3 runs to 16 residues. The chain's CDR3 is CAWSVGLAGGIREQYF. CDR3 coding DNA: TGTGCCTGGAGTGTGGGACTAGCTGGGGGAATCCGCGAGCAGTACTTC.

The chain carries TRBV7-8 and TRBJ1-6, with D tentatively TRBD1 (6 bases). This CDR3 is built from 14 residues. Germline CDR1 SGHVS, CDR2 FQNEAQ. With 2 bases removed from V and 6 bases from J, the gap between germline ends came to 8 bases. The CDR3 nucleotides are TGTGCCAGCAGCTTACTACAGGGTAATTCACCCCTCCACTTT. It codes for CASSLLQGNSPLHF.

This chain links TRBV5-6 with TRBJ2-3; D is unresolved. V was shortened by 2 bases and J by 0 bases, with 10 bases between the two germline ends. Germline loops: CDR1 SGHDT, CDR2 YYEEEE. This CDR3 comprises 15 residues. The CDR3 sequence is CASSLKLTSTDTQYF. CDR3 bases: TGTGCCAGCAGCTTAAAGCTGACTAGCACAGATACGCAGTATTTT.

The rearrangement links TRBV4-1 to TRBJ2-7; 8 nucleotides match TRBD1. Trimming took 4 bases from V and 1 from J; bases not matched to a gene: 6. From germline, CDR1 is MGHRA and CDR2 YSYEKL. CDR3 length: 15 amino acids. In nucleotides, the CDR3 is TGCGCCAGCAGCCCCCGGACAGGGATTTCCTACGAGCAGTACTTC. Its protein product is CASSPRTGISYEQYF.

The chain uses TRBV19 and TRBJ1-2; 8 bases line up with TRBD1. The trim removed 4 bases at V and 4 bases at J, leaving 5 bases unmatched. CDR1 and CDR2 from the germline V gene are LNHDA and SQIVND (reference sequence). The CDR3 length is 14 residues. CDR3 amino acids: CASSSPTGAYGYTF. The DNA of the CDR3 is TGTGCCAGTAGTAGCCCGACAGGGGCCTATGGCTACACCTTC.

The V and J genes are TRBV27 and TRBJ2-1; D is perhaps TRBD1 (6 bases). Germline values: CDR1 MNHEY, CDR2 SMNVEV (reference sequence). V was trimmed by 3 bases and J by 4 bases, leaving 19 bases between them. CDR3 size: 17 residues. CDR3 nucleotides: TGTGCCAGCAGTTTCCGTGCCACCGGGACAAGATACAATGAGCAGTTCTTC. Its protein is CASSFRATGTRYNEQFF.

This clone appeared once. The J gene is TRBJ1-2, the V gene TRBV28; D possibly corresponds to TRBD1 (5 bases). This CDR3 has 16 residues. Trimming cost V 5 bases and J 6 bases, with 22 bases left between them. Looked up from germline, CDR1 is MDHEN and CDR2 is SYDVKM. CDR3 protein: CASSPPRDGPGNGYTF. The CDR3 DNA reads as TGTGCCAGCAGTCCACCCCGGGACGGACCTGGTAATGGCTACACCTTC.

The chain couples TRBV3-1 (or the pseudogene TRBV3-2) to TRBJ1-2, with 11 bases fitting TRBD1. J gave up 3 bases and V 4 bases, and 10 bases lay outside the gene matches. This CDR3 spans 17 amino acids. Per germline, CDR1 LGHDT and CDR2 YNNKEL (reference sequence). The CDR3 DNA is TGTGCCAGCAGCCCCTGGACAGGGGGCCCTACTCACTATGGCTACACCTTC. Its protein is CASSPWTGGPTHYGYTF.

The rearrangement uses TRBV18 and TRBJ1-2; D is unclear. The germline V and J ends were trimmed by 0 bases and 4 bases, with 12 bases remaining between them. This CDR3 spans 15 amino acids. CDR1 is KGHSH, CDR2 LQKENI, per germline. The CDR3 DNA reads TGTGCCAGCTCACCACCCCTGAGATCCATCTATGGCTACACCTTC. Protein sequence: CASSPPLRSIYGYTF.

This clone was seen a few times. V is TRBV11-2 and J is TRBJ1-1; D gene ambiguous. V was shortened by 3 bases and J by 5 bases, with 13 bases between the two germline ends. Germline V gene sequence: CDR1 SGHAT, CDR2 FQNNGV. The CDR3 is 14 residues long. The CDR3 region is CASSFTQTGTEAFF. The CDR3 nucleotides read TGTGCCAGCAGCTTCACACAAACGGGAACTGAAGCTTTCTTT.

The chain joins TRBV5-8 to TRBJ2-7; D is ambiguous. Germline CDR1 is SGHTS and CDR2 is YDEGEE. This CDR3 is built from 12 residues. V dropped 0 bases and J dropped 6 bases, with 7 bases sitting between them. CDR3 sequence reads: CASSLVVSEQYF. The DNA of the CDR3 is TGTGCCAGCAGCTTGGTGGTATCCGAGCAGTACTTC. The variable domain in full, with the rest retrieved from reference TRBV5-8 and TRBJ2-7, is EAGVTQSPTHLIKTRGQQATLRCSPISGHTSVYWYQQALGLGLQFLLWYDEGEERNRGNFPPRFSGRQFPNYSSELNVNALELEDSALYLCASSLVVSEQYFGPGTRLTVT.

The chain has TRBV4-3 and TRBJ2-5; perhaps TRBD1 as D (5 bases). In germline, CDR1 is LGHNA, CDR2 YSLEER. The CDR3 sequence is 13 residues long. Between the trimmed V and J ends, which lost 0 bases and 3 bases, there was a span of 5 bases. This CDR3 is CASSQDREETQYF. CDR3 sequence (DNA): TGCGCCAGCAGCCAAGACAGGGAAGAGACCCAGTACTTC.

This chain joins TRBV6-1 and TRBJ2-7; maybe TRBD2 (5 bases). CDR3 length: 13 residues. CDR1 is MNHNS, CDR2 SASEGT, per germline. Trimming left V 3 bases short and J 5 bases short, with 11 bases between. The CDR3: CASSDPVRDEQYF. CDR3 bases: TGTGCCAGCAGTGATCCAGTGAGGGACGAGCAGTACTTC.

V is TRBV7-2 and J is TRBJ2-1; D call uncertain. The V end was cut by 5 bases, the J end by 6 bases, with 14 bases between. Germline CDR1 is SGHTA and CDR2 is FQGNSA. This CDR3 has 14 amino acids. CDR3 sequence (DNA): TGTGCCAGCAGCCACGGGTCTGATTTCAATGAGCAGTTCTTC. Amino acids: CASSHGSDFNEQFF.

The chain has TRBV9 and TRBJ1-3; no definite D call. Germline V gives CDR1 SGDLS, CDR2 YYNGEE. The CDR3 sequence is 16 residues long. V lost 3 bases to trimming and J lost 0 bases, with 13 bases between them. The CDR3 bases are TGTGCCAGCAGCGCACCGGGATCCAACTCTGGAAACACCATATATTTT. It specifies CASSAPGSNSGNTIYF. The full variable domain, its missing parts supplied by reference TRBV9 and TRBJ1-3, is DSGVTQTPKHLITATGQRVTLRCSPRSGDLSVYWYQQSLDQGLQFLIQYYNGEERAKGNILERFSAQQFPDLHSELNLSSLELGDSALYFCASSAPGSNSGNTIYFGEGSWLTVV.

A single count supports this clone. V is TRBV7-2 and J is TRBJ2-7; D gene uncertain. The CDR3 sequence is 16 residues long. V shed 1 base and J shed 0 bases, with 13 bases lying between them. Germline V gene lookup returns CDR1 SGHTA and CDR2 FQGNSA. CDR3 residues: CASSLVVGISSYEQYF. The CDR3 nucleotides read TGTGCCAGCAGCTTAGTGGTGGGGATTAGCTCCTACGAGCAGTACTTC. Drawing the rest from reference TRBV7-2 and TRBJ2-7, the complete variable domain is GAGVSQSPSNKVTEKGKDVELRCDPISGHTALYWYRQSLGQGLEFLIYFQGNSAPDKSGLPSDRFSAERTGGSVSTLTIQRTQQEDSAVYLCASSLVVGISSYEQYFGPGTRLTVT.

This clone was found once. The chain couples TRBV14 to TRBJ1-3; a possible D gene is TRBD1 (6 bases). The CDR3 runs 15 residues. Germline CDR1 SGHDN, CDR2 FVKESK. The V end lost 6 bases, the J end lost 3 bases, and 15 bases lay between the germline ends. CDR3: CASSPDRTYGNTIYF. In DNA, the CDR3 is TGTGCCAGCAGTCCCGACAGGACCTATGGAAACACCATATATTTT.

V gene TRBV7-2 combines with J gene TRBJ2-3; a weak D match, TRBD2 (6 bases). Trimming took off 3 bases at V and 5 bases at J, with 15 bases between the two ends. The CDR3 has 15 residues. Germline V gene sequence: CDR1 SGHTA, CDR2 FQGNSA. In DNA, the CDR3 is TGTGCCAGCAGCTTTTTTACTAGCATCGGAGATACGCAGTATTTT. This codes for CASSFFTSIGDTQYF.

This sequence joins TRBV19 and TRBJ1-1; a possible D gene is TRBD1 (6 bases). Germline lookup yields CDR1 LNHDA and CDR2 SQIVND (reference sequence). The CDR3 extends over 15 amino acids. V gave up 3 bases and J gave up 1 base, with 12 bases separating them. The CDR3 region is CASSINRVRNTEAFF. The CDR3 region has the DNA TGTGCCAGTAGTATCAACAGGGTTAGGAACACTGAAGCTTTCTTT.

The V call is TRBV6-5, the J call TRBJ1-3; D may be TRBD1 (5 bases). CDR1 is MNHEY, CDR2 SVGAGI, per germline. Trimming cost V 7 bases and J 0 bases, with 10 bases left between them. The CDR3 runs to 14 residues. CDR3 loop: CASMRGSSGNTIYF. The DNA of the CDR3 is TGTGCCAGCATGCGGGGGAGCTCTGGAAACACCATATATTTT.

The V gene is TRBV7-8, the J gene TRBJ2-3; weak D call: TRBD1 (6 bases). V shed 5 bases and J shed 5 bases, with 17 bases lying between them. Germline V gene sequence: CDR1 SGHVS, CDR2 FQNEAQ. This CDR3 has 15 residues. CDR3: CASSPLRQVQDTQYF. CDR3 in DNA: TGTGCCAGCAGCCCCCTCAGACAGGTTCAAGATACGCAGTATTTT.

The J gene is TRBJ2-5, the V gene TRBV30, with D possibly TRBD2 on 7 matching bases. Germline V gene lookup returns CDR1 GTSNPN and CDR2 SVGIG (reference sequence). The CDR3 is 13 residues long. V was pared by 8 bases and J by 5 bases, with 18 bases between. This CDR3 reads CARGASTWETQYF. CDR3 nucleotide sequence: TGTGCCCGGGGGGCTAGTACTTGGGAGACCCAGTACTTC.

The rearrangement joins TRBV7-9 to TRBJ1-1; D unresolved. V was shortened by 1 base and J by 5 bases, with 11 bases between the two germline ends. Germline assignment: CDR1 SEHNR and CDR2 FQNEAQ (reference sequence). The CDR3 has 14 residues. The CDR3 sequence is CASSLEEVKTEAFF. CDR3 sequence (DNA): TGTGCCAGCAGCTTAGAGGAGGTCAAAACTGAAGCTTTCTTT.

This chain uses TRBV10-3 with TRBJ2-6; the D gene is possibly TRBD1 (5 bases). The V end was cut by 6 bases, the J end by 0 bases, with 9 bases between. Germline V gene lookup returns CDR1 ENHRY and CDR2 SYGVKD. This CDR3 has 15 amino acids. CDR3 loop: CAISYRSSGANVLTF. CDR3 nucleotide sequence: TGTGCCATCAGCTACAGGTCCTCTGGGGCCAACGTCCTGACTTTC.

The DNA for the CDR3 is TGCGCCAGCAGTGAAAGGGACACCGGGGAGCTGTTTTTT. Its protein is CASSERDTGELFF. The V and J genes are TRBV10-2 and TRBJ2-2; D gene uncertain. Trimming shortened V by 3 bases and J by 3 bases, and 5 bases separated the two germline ends. From germline, CDR1 is WSHSY and CDR2 SAAADI. CDR3 length equals 13 residues.

CDR3 in DNA: TGTGCCAGCCGACAGGGCAGCAGCTATAATTCACCCCTCCACTTT. It is translated as CASRQGSSYNSPLHF. The rearrangement uses TRBV28 and TRBJ1-6; 7 bases match TRBD1. Germline CDR1 and CDR2: MDHEN and SYDVKM. V dropped 8 bases and J dropped 3; count of bases not matched to a gene: 7. This CDR3 has 15 amino acids.

This clone was counted between two and nine times. J is TRBJ1-5 and V is TRBV3-1 (or the pseudogene TRBV3-2); D gene unclear. Germline V gene data show CDR1 as LGHDT and CDR2 as YNNKEL (reference sequence). This CDR3 region has 13 residues. Trimming removed 2 bases from V and 0 bases from J, with 2 bases in between. The DNA for the CDR3 is TGTGCCAGCAGCCAAACTAGCAATCAGCCCCAGCATTTT. As protein: CASSQTSNQPQHF.

The chain couples TRBV6-2 or TRBV6-3 to TRBJ2-1; possible D gene TRBD2, 6 bases. Germline V gene data show CDR1 as MNHEY and CDR2 as SVGEGT. The CDR3 extends over 15 amino acids. The V gene lost 3 bases and the J gene lost 7 bases, with 16 bases spanning the gap. CDR3 DNA sequence: TGTGCCAGCAGTTATCTATCCGGGAGTTATAATGAGCAGTTCTTC. It translates to CASSYLSGSYNEQFF.

This sequence joins TRBV24-1 and TRBJ2-1, with 7 bases lining up with TRBD2. The CDR3 totals 14 residues. After removal of 3 bases from V and 7 bases from J, the junction contained 5 bases not matched to a gene. Germline assignment: CDR1 KGHDR and CDR2 SFDVKD. The CDR3 DNA sequence: TGTGCCACCAGTGATGGGAGGGCCGCTAATGAGCAGTTCTTC. This translates into CATSDGRAANEQFF.

This sequence joins TRBV4-1 and TRBJ2-3, with D possibly being TRBD1 (5 bases). Trimming took 1 base from V and 4 from J, leaving 12 bases between them. CDR3 size: 15 residues. Germline CDR1 MGHRA, CDR2 YSYEKL. This CDR3 reads CASSQGRGVADTQYF. CDR3 nucleotides: TGCGCCAGCAGCCAAGGAAGGGGCGTCGCAGATACGCAGTATTTT.

This sequence joins TRBV4-3 and TRBJ2-2; no definite D call. CDR3 size: 14 residues. Germline V lookup: CDR1 LGHNA, CDR2 YSLEER. With 0 bases removed from V and 1 base from J, the gap between germline ends came to 3 bases. The CDR3 bases are TGCGCCAGCAGCCAAGACAAGAACACCGGGGAGCTGTTTTTT. It translates to CASSQDKNTGELFF.